These 21 T cell receptor beta chains were all obtained from the same sample, sequenced in a study of read filtering for tumor transcriptome and immune sequencing. Molecular barcoded adaptors covering alpha/delta and beta/gamma chains were used on roughly 400 ng RNA. MiXCR, run by TCRdb on the reads, gives a single entry per CDR3 protein. The sample yields about 90,000 distinct CDR3 sequences, about 12% seen once. Sequencing was performed on a population of CD138-negative cells sorted from bone marrow. The receptors here all came from a donor at least 40 years old with multiple myeloma.

This clonotype was detected many times. The rearrangement joins TRBV29-1 to TRBJ1-2; 8 bases align to TRBD1. Looked up from germline, CDR1 is SQVTM and CDR2 is ANQGSEA. V was pared by 5 bases and J by 6 bases, with 5 bases of the junction left unmatched. The CDR3 runs to 12 residues. CDR3 loop: CSVTGQGNGYTF. Written as DNA, the CDR3 is TGCAGCGTTACCGGACAGGGAAATGGCTACACCTTC. Combining the CDR3 with reference TRBV29-1 and TRBJ1-2 gives the whole variable domain SAVISQKPSRDICQRGTSLTIQCQVDSQVTMMFWYRQQPGQSLTLIATANQGSEATYESGFVIDKFPISRPNLTFSTLTVSNMSPEDSSIYLCSVTGQGNGYTFGSGTRLTVV.

This clonotype was found many times. The chain links TRBV29-1 to TRBJ2-1; 8 nucleotides match TRBD1. Germline values: CDR1 SQVTM, CDR2 ANQGSEA. The trim removed 2 bases at V and 6 bases at J, leaving 12 bases unmatched. This CDR3 spans 16 amino acids. The CDR3 spells CSVERLDRGVSNEQFF. CDR3 DNA: TGCAGCGTTGAACGCTTAGACAGGGGAGTAAGCAATGAGCAGTTCTTC.

This clonotype appeared many times. This chain links TRBV12-3 or TRBV12-4 with TRBJ2-5; TRBD2 agrees at 8 bases. V dropped 5 bases and J dropped 7; count of bases not matched to a gene: 9. CDR3 length: 14 amino acids. CDR3 sequence reads: CASSPQLAAGTQYF. Here the CDR3 DNA reads TGTGCCAGCAGTCCCCAACTAGCGGCGGGGACCCAGTACTTC.

This clonotype appeared many times. CDR3 loop: CASSLQRDTQYF. For the CDR3, the DNA is TGTGCCAGCAGCCTACAGCGGGATACGCAGTATTTT. V usage is TRBV5-5 and J usage is TRBJ2-3, with a weak D call TRBD2 (5 bases). The germline V gene has CDR1 SGHKS and CDR2 YYEKEE (reference sequence). V lost 4 bases and J lost 6, with 9 bases in between. The CDR3 extends over 12 amino acids.

This clonotype was recorded at least ten times. CDR3 sequence: CASSLRSSGDNEQFF. DNA of the CDR3: TGCGCCAGCAGCTTGCGTTCTAGCGGAGACAATGAGCAGTTCTTC. This chain connects TRBV5-1 to TRBJ2-1; TRBD2 agrees at 7 bases. In germline, CDR1 is SGHRS, CDR2 YFSETQ. This CDR3 region has 15 residues. V lost 1 base and J lost 5; bases outside the gene matches: 6.

This clonotype was found many times. V is TRBV7-3 and J is TRBJ2-1, with D uncertain. This CDR3 contains 12 residues. Germline lookup yields CDR1 SGHTA and CDR2 FQGTGA. Trimming took off 5 bases at V and 9 bases at J, with 11 bases between the two ends. The DNA for the CDR3 is TGTGCCAGCAGCAGCAAGGCCGGTGAGCAGTTCTTC. The encoded protein is CASSSKAGEQFF.

The table lists this clonotype with many counts. The chain couples TRBV20-1 to TRBJ2-5, with D tentatively TRBD1 (5 bases). The germline V gene encodes CDR1 DFQATT and CDR2 SNEGSKA (reference sequence). This CDR3 has 13 amino acids. The germline V and J ends were trimmed by 6 bases and 5 bases, with 16 bases remaining between them. DNA for the CDR3: TGCAGTGCCAGCCCAGGGAACAGGGAGACCCAGTACTTC. Translated, it gives CSASPGNRETQYF.

The chain carries TRBV5-1 and TRBJ1-4; D may be TRBD1 (5 bases). Germline values: CDR1 SGHRS, CDR2 YFSETQ. The CDR3 runs to 14 residues. The V end was cut by 4 bases, the J end by 5 bases, with 12 bases between. DNA of the CDR3: TGCGCCAGCAGCCGGGACGGAGAAAATGAAAAACTGTTTTTT. It translates to CASSRDGENEKLFF.

This clonotype was recorded at least ten times. The chain combines TRBV7-2 with TRBJ1-1; 8 nucleotides agree with TRBD1. V gave up 5 bases and J gave up 2 bases; unmatched junction bases: 7. The CDR3 has 15 residues. Looked up from germline, CDR1 is SGHTA and CDR2 is FQGNSA. CDR3 sequence reads: CASSARQGRNTEAFF. The DNA for the CDR3 is TGTGCCAGCAGCGCCCGACAGGGGAGAAACACTGAAGCTTTCTTT.

Turning to this clonotype: One base away lies a much larger clone, so this may be a sequencing read error. V usage is TRBV6-6 and J usage is TRBJ1-5; D gene ambiguous. The CDR3 runs 12 residues. Germline CDR1 and CDR2: MNHNY and SVGAGI (reference sequence). The ends were cut back, 7 bases at V and 1 base at J, with 5 bases in the middle. The CDR3 DNA is TGTGCCAGCAAGGACAGCAATCAGCCCCAGCATTTT. Protein sequence: CASKDSNQPQHF.

This clonotype was recorded many times. This chain links TRBV20-1 with TRBJ2-5; D uncertain. V was cut by 5 bases and J by 0 bases, with 13 bases left in between. This CDR3 has 14 amino acids. Germline V gives CDR1 DFQATT, CDR2 SNEGSKA (reference sequence). The CDR3: CSAGPTADQETQYF. The CDR3 DNA reads as TGCAGTGCTGGACCGACGGCCGACCAAGAGACCCAGTACTTC.

At least ten counts were recorded for this clonotype. The rearrangement joins TRBV5-1 to TRBJ2-5, with D uncertain. The CDR3 totals 16 residues. Germline V gives CDR1 SGHRS, CDR2 YFSETQ. The V gene lost 0 bases and the J gene lost 0 bases, with 12 bases spanning the gap. The CDR3 protein is CASSLDGNGNQETQYF. CDR3 DNA: TGCGCCAGCAGCTTGGATGGGAACGGCAACCAAGAGACCCAGTACTTC. Complete variable domain (other parts from reference TRBV5-1 and TRBJ2-5): KAGVTQTPRYLIKTRGQQVTLSCSPISGHRSVSWYQQTPGQGLQFLFEYFSETQRNKGNFPGRFSGRQFSNSRSEMNVSTLELGDSALYLCASSLDGNGNQETQYFGPGTRLLVL.

Turning to this clonotype: This may arise from a read error, as a much more abundant clone is one base away. The CDR3 does not close with the conserved phenylalanine or tryptophan, likely indicating a read error. The V gene is TRBV5-1, the J gene TRBJ2-5, with 8 positions matching TRBD1. J lost 3 bases, V lost 3 bases, and 7 bases had no gene match. This CDR3 has 15 residues. CDR1 and CDR2 (germline): SGHRS, YFSETQ. DNA for the CDR3: TGCGCCAGCAGCTGGACCCCGACAGGGGAAGAGACCCAGTACTAC. Residues: CASSWTPTGEETQYY.

This clonotype occurred many times. The chain uses TRBV5-1 and TRBJ1-1, with 8 nucleotides matching TRBD1. There are 14 residues in the CDR3. CDR1 SGHRS and CDR2 YFSETQ come from the germline V gene. The V segment lost 4 bases and the J segment 1 base; nucleotides outside the gene matches: 3. The CDR3 region is CASSEQGGNTEAFF. CDR3 nucleotides: TGCGCCAGCAGCGAACAGGGGGGGAACACTGAAGCTTTCTTT.

This clonotype was seen a few times. Mismatch with germline at one junction end may stem from a read error. The DNA for the CDR3 is TGTGCTAGCAGCTCCGGGACACGGACGGAGACCCAGTACTTC. Translated: CASSSGTRTETQYF. This chain links TRBV7-7 with TRBJ2-5; possibly TRBD1 for D (6 bases). Germline CDR1 SSHAT, CDR2 FNYEAQ (reference sequence). The CDR3 consists of 14 residues.

This clonotype was detected ten times or more. The chain recombines TRBV27 with TRBJ1-1; TRBD1 might be the D (6 bases). The germline V and J ends were trimmed by 5 bases and 1 base, with 20 bases remaining between them. The germline gives CDR1 MNHEY, CDR2 SMNVEV (reference sequence). The CDR3 consists of 17 residues. DNA of the CDR3: TGTGCCAGCAGTCCTTATACCTCGACAGGAGGGAACACTGAAGCTTTCTTT. As protein: CASSPYTSTGGNTEAFF.

As to this clonotype: A clone one base away is much larger, so this may be a read error. The chain couples TRBV7-2 to TRBJ1-3; D not certain. The CDR3 is 13 residues long. CDR1 and CDR2 (germline): SGHTA, FQGNSA. CDR3 nucleotides: TGTGCCAGCAGCACAACGCCTGGAAACGCCATATATTTT. The encoded protein is CASSTTPGNAIYF. The full variable domain, in which reference TRBV7-2 and TRBJ1-3 provide the parts outside the CDR3, is GAGVSQSPSNKVTEKGKDVELRCDPISGHTALYWYRQSLGQGLEFLIYFQGNSAPDKSGLPSDRFSAERTGGSVSTLTIQRTQQEDSAVYLCASSTTPGNAIYFGEGSWLTVV.

This clonotype was seen many times. The CDR3 DNA reads TGCGCCAGCAGCCAAGTGAGCGGGTCCTATGAGCAGTTCTTC. Translating it yields CASSQVSGSYEQFF. The chain is built from TRBV5-1 and TRBJ2-1; weak D call: TRBD2 (6 bases). The V gene's germline CDR1 is SGHRS and CDR2 YFSETQ. The CDR3 has 14 residues. Trimming took off 4 bases at V and 8 bases at J, with 16 bases between the two ends. Full variable domain (remainder filled in from reference TRBV5-1 and TRBJ2-1): KAGVTQTPRYLIKTRGQQVTLSCSPISGHRSVSWYQQTPGQGLQFLFEYFSETQRNKGNFPGRFSGRQFSNSRSEMNVSTLELGDSALYLCASSQVSGSYEQFFGPGTRLTVL.

This clonotype occurred a few times. J is TRBJ2-5 and V is TRBV4-1; TRBD2 is a possible D gene (6 bases). Germline V gene data show CDR1 as MGHRA and CDR2 as YSYEKL. V lost 4 bases to trimming and J lost 6 bases, with 18 bases between them. This CDR3 is built from 15 residues. CDR3 sequence reads: CASSPHRGVLQTQYF. The CDR3 region has the DNA TGCGCCAGCAGCCCTCACCGCGGGGTATTACAGACCCAGTACTTC.

The V and J genes are TRBV18 and TRBJ2-7, with D hard to call. Germline CDR1 KGHSH, CDR2 LQKENI. The length of the CDR3 is 12 residues. Trimming cost V 1 base and J 4 bases, with 5 bases left between them. CDR3 DNA: TGTGCCAGCTCACCACACGTATACGAGCAGTACTTC. Translated: CASSPHVYEQYF.

This clonotype was counted only a few times. The chain couples TRBV30 to TRBJ2-7; D perhaps matches TRBD2 (6 bases). This CDR3 spans 13 amino acids. V was clipped by 0 bases and J by 7 bases, with 13 bases between them. In germline, CDR1 is GTSNPN, CDR2 SVGIG (reference sequence). The CDR3 coding sequence is TGTGCCTGGAGTGTTGGAACAGGAGGGGAGCAGTACTTC. Amino acids: CAWSVGTGGEQYF.